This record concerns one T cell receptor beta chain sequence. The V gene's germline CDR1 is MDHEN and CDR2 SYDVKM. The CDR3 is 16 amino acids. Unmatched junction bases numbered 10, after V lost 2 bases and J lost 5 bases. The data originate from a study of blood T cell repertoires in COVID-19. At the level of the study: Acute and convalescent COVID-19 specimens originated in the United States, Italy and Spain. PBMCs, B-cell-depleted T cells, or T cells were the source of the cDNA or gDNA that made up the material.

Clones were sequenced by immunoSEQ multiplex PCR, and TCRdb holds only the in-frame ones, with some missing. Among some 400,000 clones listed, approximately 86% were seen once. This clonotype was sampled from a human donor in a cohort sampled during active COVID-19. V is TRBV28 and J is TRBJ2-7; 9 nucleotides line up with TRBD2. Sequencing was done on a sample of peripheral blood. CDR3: CASSLPRASGTDEQYF. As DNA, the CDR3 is TGTGCCAGCAGTTTACCTCGGGCTAGCGGGACCGACGAGCAGTACTTC. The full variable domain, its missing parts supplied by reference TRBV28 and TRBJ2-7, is DVKVTQSSRYLVKRTGEKVFLECVQDMDHENMFWYRQDPGLGLRLIYFSYDVKMKEKGDIPEGYSVSREKKERFSLILESASTNQTSMYLCASSLPRASGTDEQYFGPGTRLTVT.